The next 29 T cell receptor beta chains were all read from a single sample in a study of blood T cell repertoires in COVID-19. Some clones are missing from TCRdb's copy, which holds only in-frame ones; the method was immunoSEQ multiplex PCR. The sample records 250,000 or so clones, approximately 90% being singletons. Sequenced material: PBMCs or T cells enriched from blood (not recorded which). The receptors originated from a man aged 40-50 years who had recovered from COVID-19.

The CDR3 spells CASSLGTVYTF. For the CDR3, the DNA is TGTGCCAGCAGCTTAGGGACTGTCTACACCTTC. The gene calls are TRBV7-2 and TRBJ1-2; D is undetermined. Trimming pared 1 base from V and 10 bases from J, leaving 7 bases between. The CDR3 extends over 11 amino acids. Per the germline V gene, CDR1 is SGHTA and CDR2 is FQGNSA. The whole variable domain, filled in from reference TRBV7-2 and TRBJ1-2, reads GAGVSQSPSNKVTEKGKDVELRCDPISGHTALYWYRQSLGQGLEFLIYFQGNSAPDKSGLPSDRFSAERTGGSVSTLTIQRTQQEDSAVYLCASSLGTVYTFGSGTRLTVV.

This chain uses TRBV7-9 with TRBJ2-1; unclear D gene. Looked up from germline, CDR1 is SEHNR and CDR2 is FQNEAQ (reference sequence). V was shortened by 5 bases and J by 0 bases, with 8 bases between the two germline ends. This CDR3 spans 14 amino acids. CDR3 nucleotides: TGTGCCAGCAGCATACAGAGCTCCTACAATGAGCAGTTCTTC. It translates to CASSIQSSYNEQFF. The variable domain in full, with the rest retrieved from reference TRBV7-9 and TRBJ2-1, is DTGVSQNPRHKITKRGQNVTFRCDPISEHNRLYWYRQTLGQGPEFLTYFQNEAQLEKSRLLSDRFSAERPKGSFSTLEIQRTEQGDSAMYLCASSIQSSYNEQFFGPGTRLTVL.

V is TRBV7-8 and J is TRBJ1-4; D is uncertain. Germline loops: CDR1 SGHVS, CDR2 FQNEAQ. This CDR3 region has 14 residues. With 6 bases removed from V and 7 bases from J, the gap between germline ends came to 15 bases. The DNA of the CDR3 is TGTGCCAGCAGGCGCCGGGAAGGCAGTGAAAAACTGTTTTTT. Translation: CASRRREGSEKLFF.

The chain carries TRBV7-8 and TRBJ2-5; 7 nucleotides line up with TRBD1. The CDR3 length is 13 residues. V shed 4 bases, J shed 5 bases, and the junction held 4 bases outside the gene matches. Germline V gene lookup returns CDR1 SGHVS and CDR2 FQNEAQ. This CDR3 is CASSSSRGETQYF. In DNA form, the CDR3 reads TGTGCCAGCAGCTCATCCAGGGGGGAGACCCAGTACTTC.

The gene calls are TRBV9 and TRBJ2-3; a weak D match, TRBD1 (5 bases). CDR3 length: 15 amino acids. Germline V CDR1 and CDR2: SGDLS, YYNGEE. V dropped 1 base and J dropped 0 bases, with 9 bases sitting between them. This CDR3 is CASSVSGHSTDTQYF. CDR3 nucleotide sequence: TGTGCCAGCAGCGTAAGTGGACATAGCACAGATACGCAGTATTTT.

The sample holds a few counts of this clone. The chain carries TRBV20-1 and TRBJ1-2; D may be TRBD1 (5 bases). V gave up 3 bases and J gave up 4 bases, with 18 bases separating them. CDR1 and CDR2 (germline): DFQATT, SNEGSKA (reference sequence). The CDR3 length is 15 residues. The DNA for the CDR3 is TGCAGTGCTAGTGGCCAGGGAATTCGGGCCTATGGCTACACCTTC. It specifies CSASGQGIRAYGYTF.

J is TRBJ1-1 and V is TRBV5-1; D gene ambiguous. Trimming took 7 bases from V and 0 from J, leaving 13 bases between them. Germline V CDR1 and CDR2: SGHRS, YFSETQ. The CDR3 covers 14 residues. CDR3 nucleotides: TGCGCCAGCTGCACCGAGGTCCTGAACACTGAAGCTTTCTTT. As protein: CASCTEVLNTEAFF.

V and J are TRBV6-2 or TRBV6-3 and TRBJ2-1; 10 nucleotides match TRBD1. Germline assignment: CDR1 MNHEY and CDR2 SVGEGT. With V trimmed by 2 bases and J by 6 bases, 1 base remained unmatched. This CDR3 has 14 residues. The CDR3 protein is CASSYRDRGNEQFF. In DNA form, the CDR3 reads TGTGCCAGCAGTTACAGGGACAGGGGCAATGAGCAGTTCTTC.

This chain links TRBV7-2 with TRBJ2-3, with D possibly TRBD2 on 6 matching bases. CDR3 length equals 13 residues. Germline V CDR1 and CDR2: SGHTA, FQGNSA. V dropped 1 base and J dropped 8 bases, with 10 bases sitting between them. This CDR3 reads CASSLVAEGTQYF. The CDR3 coding sequence is TGTGCCAGCAGCTTAGTGGCGGAGGGTACGCAGTATTTT.

V and J are TRBV14 and TRBJ2-7; D is perhaps TRBD2 (5 bases). The CDR3 has 18 amino acids. Germline CDR1 SGHDN, CDR2 FVKESK. V lost 1 base, J lost 3 bases, and 22 bases lay in between. This CDR3 reads CASSQASPRFGSFYEQYF. The CDR3 DNA reads TGTGCCAGCAGCCAAGCCAGCCCTAGGTTTGGGAGTTTCTACGAGCAGTACTTC.

J is TRBJ1-2 and V is TRBV6-2 or TRBV6-3; no firm D call. Germline loops: CDR1 MNHEY, CDR2 SVGEGT. The ends were cut back, 0 bases at V and 8 bases at J, with 10 bases in the middle. The CDR3 runs to 13 residues. The CDR3 DNA is TGTGCCAGCAGTTACTCGGTCGGCGGGGGCTACACCTTC. This codes for CASSYSVGGGYTF.

This chain links TRBV4-3 with TRBJ2-7; tentative D call: TRBD2 (6 bases). Trimming took off 1 base at V and 4 bases at J, with 17 bases between the two ends. This CDR3 contains 16 residues. Per germline, CDR1 LGHNA and CDR2 YSLEER. DNA of the CDR3: TGCGCCAGCAGCCAAGGGGCAGGGAGGATTGAGTACGAGCAGTACTTC. It specifies CASSQGAGRIEYEQYF.

The rearrangement uses TRBV7-6 and TRBJ2-2; D possibly corresponds to TRBD1 (7 bases). The CDR3 is made up of 16 amino acids. Germline assignment: CDR1 SGHVS and CDR2 FNYEAQ. Trimming left V 0 bases short and J 6 bases short, with 14 bases between. CDR3 residues: CASSLAGGQSPGELFF. In DNA, the CDR3 is TGTGCCAGCAGCTTAGCGGGGGGACAGTCACCCGGGGAGCTGTTTTTT.

The table lists this clone with a few counts. V gene TRBV9 combines with J gene TRBJ2-4; 10 bases map to TRBD2. The CDR3 sequence is 19 residues long. Unmatched junction bases numbered 11, after V lost 0 bases and J lost 2 bases. Germline CDR1 SGDLS, CDR2 YYNGEE. For the CDR3, the DNA is TGTGCCAGCAGCGTAGATCCCCTAGCGGGAGAGGAAACCAAAAACATTCAGTACTTC. Translating gives CASSVDPLAGEETKNIQYF.

The rearrangement links TRBV27 to TRBJ2-6, with 8 bases matching TRBD1. The V segment lost 5 bases and the J segment 1 base; nucleotides outside the gene matches: 10. Germline V gene lookup returns CDR1 MNHEY and CDR2 SMNVEV (reference sequence). The CDR3 length is 18 residues. CDR3 loop: CASSPGQGNPSGANVLTF. The CDR3 nucleotides read TGTGCCAGCAGTCCCGGACAGGGAAATCCTTCTGGGGCCAACGTCCTGACTTTC.

This chain links TRBV6-5 with TRBJ1-2, with 7 bases that match TRBD1. Germline CDR1 reads MNHEY; CDR2 reads SVGAGI. With 4 bases clipped from V and 2 bases from J, the junction kept 7 bases outside the gene matches. The CDR3 is made up of 15 amino acids. As DNA, the CDR3 is TGTGCCAGCAGTTTAGGGGGCGTCACAAACTATGGCTACACCTTC. Translated: CASSLGGVTNYGYTF.

The chain joins TRBV6-1 to TRBJ1-2; D is ambiguous. With 2 bases removed from V and 5 bases from J, the gap between germline ends came to 12 bases. From germline, CDR1 is MNHNS and CDR2 SASEGT. This CDR3 region has 14 residues. The CDR3 nucleotides read TGTGCCAGCAGTGAACGGGGTGAGGTTTATGGCTACACCTTC. Amino acids: CASSERGEVYGYTF.

This chain links TRBV6-1 with TRBJ2-7, with 8 bases fitting TRBD1. Germline V gene lookup returns CDR1 MNHNS and CDR2 SASEGT. The CDR3 extends over 15 amino acids. With 2 bases clipped from V and 7 bases from J, the junction kept 10 bases outside the gene matches. This chain's CDR3 is CASSEPGQAMREQYF. The CDR3 DNA sequence: TGTGCCAGCAGTGAACCGGGACAGGCTATGCGGGAGCAGTACTTC.

This clone was observed a single time. The gene calls are TRBV27 and TRBJ2-3, with 7 bases lining up with TRBD1. The V segment lost 2 bases and the J segment 8 bases; nucleotides outside the gene matches: 7. CDR3 length: 14 amino acids. Per the germline V gene, CDR1 is MNHEY and CDR2 is SMNVEV (reference sequence). The CDR3 loop reads CASSLTGAGGTQYF. In nucleotides, the CDR3 is TGTGCCAGCAGTTTAACAGGGGCGGGCGGTACGCAGTATTTT.

The rearrangement uses TRBV19 and TRBJ1-5; D possibly corresponds to TRBD1 (5 bases). The CDR3 length is 15 residues. With 2 bases removed from V and 4 bases from J, the gap between germline ends came to 12 bases. In germline, CDR1 is LNHDA, CDR2 SQIVND (reference sequence). DNA for the CDR3: TGTGCCAGTAGTATATGGGTAGGGGAAAATCAGCCCCAGCATTTT. It codes for CASSIWVGENQPQHF.

This chain links TRBV7-9 with TRBJ2-3; 8 nucleotides agree with TRBD1. V trimming: 0 bases; J trimming: 4 bases; junction bases outside the gene matches: 0. The germline V gene has CDR1 SEHNR and CDR2 FQNEAQ (reference sequence). The CDR3 totals 14 residues. CDR3 coding DNA: TGTGCCAGCAGCTTAGCACAGGGGGCAGATACGCAGTATTTT. Translated, it gives CASSLAQGADTQYF. Variable domain in full (rest from reference TRBV7-9 and TRBJ2-3): DTGVSQNPRHKITKRGQNVTFRCDPISEHNRLYWYRQTLGQGPEFLTYFQNEAQLEKSRLLSDRFSAERPKGSFSTLEIQRTEQGDSAMYLCASSLAQGADTQYFGPGTRLTVL.

The CDR3 DNA reads as TGTGCCAGCAGTGAAATCCGGAATGAAAAACTGTTTTTT. Its protein product is CASSEIRNEKLFF. The chain uses TRBV6-1 and TRBJ1-4; D gene ambiguous. The V end lost 2 bases, the J end lost 5 bases, and 6 bases lay between the germline ends. CDR3 length: 13 amino acids. Germline loops: CDR1 MNHNS, CDR2 SASEGT.

This rearrangement joins TRBV13 to TRBJ2-2; D perhaps matches TRBD1 (5 bases). This CDR3 has 15 amino acids. V lost 0 bases, J lost 1 base, and 6 bases lay in between. Germline CDR1 PRHDT, CDR2 FYEKMQ (reference sequence). CDR3: CASSLGRVNTGELFF. DNA of the CDR3: TGTGCCAGCAGCTTAGGCAGGGTGAACACCGGGGAGCTGTTTTTT.

This clone was observed a single time. The chain joins TRBV30 to TRBJ1-5, with 9 bases that match TRBD1. Germline loops: CDR1 GTSNPN, CDR2 SVGIG (reference sequence). CDR3 length: 14 residues. The J segment lost 7 bases and the V segment lost 5 bases, leaving 9 bases of the junction unmatched. The CDR3 DNA sequence: TGTGCCTGGTCCGTAGGACAGGGGTGGCAGCCCCAGCATTTT. Translated, it gives CAWSVGQGWQPQHF.

This clone was recorded once. This rearrangement joins TRBV7-8 to TRBJ2-1; 7 bases are shared with TRBD2. Germline lookup yields CDR1 SGHVS and CDR2 FQNEAQ. This CDR3 has 17 amino acids. V lost 0 bases and J lost 10; bases outside the gene matches: 15. Written as DNA, the CDR3 is TGTGCCAGCAGCTTAGCTCAAGGGTTTGGAGCGGGGAGGGAGCAGTTCTTC. Amino acid sequence: CASSLAQGFGAGREQFF.

This clone was detected a few times. The genes are TRBV27 and TRBJ2-7, with D possibly being TRBD2 (6 bases). V lost 5 bases, J lost 2 bases, and 16 bases lay in between. Germline-derived CDR1 and CDR2 are MNHEY and SMNVEV (reference sequence). CDR3 length: 15 amino acids. The CDR3 loop reads CASSVERGTAYEQYF. CDR3 nucleotides: TGTGCCAGCAGTGTAGAACGCGGGACCGCCTACGAGCAGTACTTC.

This rearrangement joins TRBV23-1 to TRBJ2-3; TRBD1 agrees at 7 bases. TRBV23-1 counts as an open reading frame of uncertain function. The CDR3 totals 16 residues. The ends lost 2 bases at V and 3 bases at J; junction bases unmatched: 8. CDR3 sequence: CASSQGRRDSTDTQYF. The CDR3 DNA sequence: TGCGCCAGCAGTCAAGGACGCCGGGACAGTACAGATACGCAGTATTTT.

The gene calls are TRBV14 and TRBJ1-3; no firm D call. This CDR3 region has 12 residues. Looked up from germline, CDR1 is SGHDN and CDR2 is FVKESK. Between the trimmed V and J ends, which lost 1 base and 4 bases, there was a span of 2 bases. The CDR3 sequence is CASSQVGNTIYF. CDR3 nucleotide sequence: TGTGCCAGCAGCCAAGTAGGAAACACCATATATTTT.

The chain has TRBV5-8 and TRBJ2-1; perhaps TRBD1 as D (6 bases). Looked up from germline, CDR1 is SGHTS and CDR2 is YDEGEE. The V gene lost 2 bases and the J gene lost 0 bases, with 15 bases spanning the gap. The CDR3 is made up of 17 amino acids. In DNA, the CDR3 is TGTGCCAGCAGCTTAGTGACAGGCACGGACTCCTACAATGAGCAGTTCTTC. The encoded protein is CASSLVTGTDSYNEQFF.